This T cell receptor (beta chain) is from a study of technical replicates of blood from a few donors. Generated by immunoSEQ multiplex PCR, the TCRdb table keeps only in-frame clones and is missing some. The data hold around 80,000 clones, with just under 95% observed a single time. The CDR3 consists of 16 residues. V shed 1 base and J 1 base; nucleotides not matched to a gene: 3. Germline CDR1 is LGHNA and CDR2 is YSLEER. This receptor was obtained from a human donor in good health. The rearrangement links TRBV4-3 to TRBJ2-3; 9 bases match TRBD2. Sequenced: T cells isolated from PBMCs. CDR3 nucleotides: TGCGCCAGCAGCCAAGTGGTAGCGGGGGGCACAGATACGCAGTATTTT. This gives the protein CASSQVVAGGTDTQYF.